Listed below are T cell receptor beta chains from one sample, sequenced in a study of cytomegalovirus exposure and HLA in healthy donors. Libraries were prepared by immunoSEQ multiplex PCR; TCRdb keeps only in-frame clonotypes and omits some of them. The table has about 110,000 clones, roughly 76% seen once. Sequenced sample: PBMCs. All receptors come from a woman in her forties or fifties in good health and CMV-seropositive. CDR3s include the opening cysteine and the closing phenylalanine or tryptophan. A D gene is named only where the DNA matches it firmly. Size is stated for part of the rows, as once, few or many counts, or as a class when the clone is expanded.

TRBD1,TRBJ1-2,NA,TRBV6-5,TGTGCCAGCAGTTACCCCAGACAGGGGATTAACTATGGCTACACCTTC,CASSYPRQGINYGYTF
NA,TRBJ2-3,NA,TRBV10-3,TGTGCCTCCGCTCCACAGAGCACAGATACGCAGTATTTT,CASAPQSTDTQYF
NA,TRBJ2-2,NA,TRBV30,TGTGCCTGGAGTGTAGGCGGATACACCGGGGAGCTGTTTTTT,CAWSVGGYTGELFF
TRBD1,TRBJ1-2,NA,TRBV5-1,TGCGCCAGCAGCTACGGACAGGGGGAGTATGGCTACACCTTC,CASSYGQGEYGYTF
TRBD1,TRBJ1-1,NA,TRBV6-1,TGTGCCAGCACTCGACAGGGGGCCCTTGACACTGAAGCTTTCTTT,CASTRQGALDTEAFF
TRBD1,TRBJ1-1,NA,TRBV19,TGTGCCAGTAGATCAGACAGGGGGTTGTTGAACACTGAAGCTTTCTTT,CASRSDRGLLNTEAFF
TRBD2,TRBJ2-5,once,TRBV19,TGTGCCAGTAGCCAGACTAGCGGGGCCCCACAAGAGACCCAGTACTTC,CASSQTSGAPQETQYF
NA,TRBJ2-3,NA,TRBV6-5,TGTGCCAGCAGTTACTCGAATACAGGGTGGAGTGTTACGCAGTATTTT,CASSYSNTGWSVTQYF
NA,TRBJ2-2,NA,TRBV2,TGTGCCAGCAGTCGCATTGGCGGGGAGGAGCTGTTTTTT,CASSRIGGEELFF
NA,TRBJ1-3,NA,TRBV5-8,TGTGCCAGCAGCTCCGGGGGTTTGGGAGGAAACACCATATATTTT,CASSSGGLGGNTIYF
TRBD1,TRBJ2-3,NA,TRBV19,TGTGCCAGTAGCACCGACAGGGCTCGCACAGATACGCAGTATTTT,CASSTDRARTDTQYF
TRBD1,TRBJ1-2,NA,TRBV7-6,TGTGCCAGCTCAGGGGGGCCCCCATACGTCACCTTC,CASSGGPPYVTF
NA,TRBJ2-7,NA,TRBV5-8,TGTGCCAGCAGCATCTCCTACGGGCAGTACTTC,CASSISYGQYF
TRBD1,TRBJ1-1,NA,TRBV7-2,TGTGCCAGCAGCCTACGAGGACAGGGCGAAGCTTTCTTT,CASSLRGQGEAFF
NA,TRBJ1-6,NA,TRBV19,TGTGCCAGTAGTACGCCAGGGGATTCACCCCTCCACTTT,CASSTPGDSPLHF
NA,TRBJ1-4,NA,TRBV2,TGTGCCAGCAGTGAATTTGGCCCAGGGCTGGGTGAGAAACTGTTTTTT,CASSEFGPGLGEKLFF
TRBD2,TRBJ2-7,few,TRBV4-1,TGCGCCAGCAGCCAAGATACTAGCGGGGTATACGAGCAGTACTTC,CASSQDTSGVYEQYF
NA,TRBJ1-2,NA,TRBV5-1,TGCGCCAGCAGCTTGAATTCTAACCTTGTTGATGGCTACACCTTC,CASSLNSNLVDGYTF
NA,TRBJ1-4,NA,TRBV7-8,TGTGCCAGCAGCTTAGGGAGAAGGTCTGATGAAAAACTGTTTTTT,CASSLGRRSDEKLFF
TRBD1,TRBJ1-5,NA,TRBV18,TGTGCCAGCTCACCACCGACAGGGGTTCGCAATCAGCCCCAGCATTTT,CASSPPTGVRNQPQHF
TRBD1,TRBJ1-2,NA,TRBV4-2,TGTGCCAGCAGCCCATTACAGGGGGCGTACGGCTACACCTTC,CASSPLQGAYGYTF
TRBD2,TRBJ2-5,NA,TRBV7-6,TGTGCCAGCAGCTTAGCCGGGGGGATGAGAGAGACCCAGTACTTC,CASSLAGGMRETQYF
NA,TRBJ1-2,few,TRBV6-6,TGTGCCAGCAGTTACGAGGGCGCAAGAGTTGGCTACACCTTC,CASSYEGARVGYTF
NA,TRBJ2-1,NA,TRBV6-5,TGTGCCAGCAGTTCCTTCGACAGTAGGAATGAGCAGTTCTTC,CASSSFDSRNEQFF
NA,TRBJ1-2,NA,TRBV18,TGTGCCAGCTCACCGACAGCAGATATGGAAGGCTACACCTTC,CASSPTADMEGYTF
TRBD1,TRBJ2-7,NA,TRBV4-3,TGCGCCAGCAGCCAAGAACCTCAGGGGGCATCATCCTACGAGCAGTACTTC,CASSQEPQGASSYEQYF
TRBD2,TRBJ2-1,NA,TRBV4-3,TGCGCCAGCAGCCGGCGACTAGCGGGGCTTTACAATGAGCAGTTCTTC,CASSRRLAGLYNEQFF
NA,TRBJ1-2,NA,TRBV5-6,TGTGCCAGCAGCTTGGCGGGGAGGGTGGACTATGGCTACACCTTC,CASSLAGRVDYGYTF
NA,TRBJ2-1,few,TRBV29-1,TGCAGCGGACTCCGGACAGAATACAATGAGCAGTTCTTC,CSGLRTEYNEQFF
TRBD2,TRBJ2-5,NA,TRBV15,TGTGCCACCAGCCCGGGACTAGCGGGGGGGCGAGAGACCCAGTACTTC,CATSPGLAGGRETQYF
NA,TRBJ1-4,NA,TRBV6-9,TGTGCCAGCAGTTCCCCAGGGCCCTTTAATGAAAAACTGTTTTTT,CASSSPGPFNEKLFF
NA,TRBJ2-3,NA,TRBV6-1,TGTGCCAGCAGTGAAGCGGGACTGGGGGAGAGTGATACGCAGTATTTT,CASSEAGLGESDTQYF
NA,TRBJ1-5,many,TRBV27,TGTGCCAGCAGTTTAACAGGGAGCAATCAGCCCCAGCATTTT,CASSLTGSNQPQHF
TRBD1,TRBJ1-6,NA,TRBV27,TGTGCCAGCAGTTTTCGTTACTCTCCGGGACAGAATAATTCACCCCTCCACTTT,CASSFRYSPGQNNSPLHF
TRBD1,TRBJ1-4,few,TRBV13,TGTGCCAGCAGCGGGGGACAGCTGAATGAAAAACTGTTTTTT,CASSGGQLNEKLFF
NA,TRBJ1-1,once,TRBV18,TGTGCCAGCTCACTAGTGATGAACACTGAAGCTTTCTTT,CASSLVMNTEAFF
TRBD2,TRBJ2-7,NA,TRBV5-1,TGCGCCAGCAGCTTGGCGTTAGCGGGGGGATCCTACGAGCAGTACTTC,CASSLALAGGSYEQYF
NA,TRBJ1-1,NA,TRBV6-6,TGTGCCAGCAGTTACCCCTTAGCCTCGGTGAACACTGAAGCTTTCTTT,CASSYPLASVNTEAFF
NA,TRBJ1-1,NA,TRBV9,TGTGCCAGCAGCTATCGGACAGAGAACACTGAAGCTTTCTTT,CASSYRTENTEAFF
NA,TRBJ1-4,NA,TRBV9,TGTGCCAGCAGCGCCAGTGGGGGGGGGTGGGGTGAAAAACTGTTTTTT,CASSASGGGWGEKLFF